These 19 T cell receptor beta chains were all obtained from the same sample, sequenced in a study of blood T cell repertoires in COVID-19. Method: immunoSEQ multiplex PCR; TCRdb's copy keeps in-frame clones and lacks some. Among some 120,000 clones listed, more than 70% were seen once. The sample was peripheral blood. Source of these receptors: a woman aged 55-69 years with acute or convalescent COVID-19.

V is TRBV14 and J is TRBJ2-1, with TRBD2 identical over 10 bases. Trimming at V came to 4 bases and at J to 9 bases, leaving 9 bases not matched to a gene. Germline V lookup: CDR1 SGHDN, CDR2 FVKESK. The CDR3 has 15 amino acids. CDR3 sequence: CASSRRASGSGEQFF. The CDR3 nucleotides read TGTGCCAGCAGCCGGAGGGCTAGCGGGAGTGGTGAGCAGTTCTTC.

The rearrangement links TRBV2 to TRBJ1-2; D is unresolved. Trimming removed 6 bases from V and 4 bases from J, with 9 bases in between. The CDR3 runs to 12 residues. The germline gives CDR1 SNHLY, CDR2 FYNNEI. CDR3 region: CASRGRIYGYTF. DNA for the CDR3: TGTGCCAGCAGAGGCAGGATCTATGGCTACACCTTC.

The chain uses TRBV5-4 and TRBJ2-2, with 13 bases fitting TRBD2. From germline, CDR1 is SGHNT and CDR2 YYREEE (reference sequence). The CDR3 totals 17 residues. Trimming took 4 bases from V and 13 from J; bases not matched to a gene: 16. In DNA form, the CDR3 reads TGTGCCAGCAGCATAGGACTAGCGGGAGTAAGCAAAAATGGGCTGTTTTTT. This translates into CASSIGLAGVSKNGLFF.

The gene calls are TRBV2 and TRBJ2-1; TRBD2 agrees at 11 bases. J gave up 9 bases and V 5 bases, and 9 bases lay outside the gene matches. The germline V gene has CDR1 SNHLY and CDR2 FYNNEI. The CDR3 is made up of 15 amino acids. CDR3 region: CASSSALAGVSEQFF. Here the CDR3 DNA reads TGTGCCAGCAGTAGTGCACTAGCGGGAGTCAGTGAGCAGTTCTTC. Based on the CDR3 plus reference TRBV2 and TRBJ2-1, the full variable domain is EPEVTQTPSHQVTQMGQEVILRCVPISNHLYFYWYRQILGQKVEFLVSFYNNEISEKSEIFDDQFSVERPDGSNFTLKIRSTKLEDSAMYFCASSSALAGVSEQFFGPGTRLTVL.

V is TRBV19 and J is TRBJ1-3, with TRBD1 identical over 9 bases. The germline V gene encodes CDR1 LNHDA and CDR2 SQIVND (reference sequence). The trim removed 7 bases at V and 0 bases at J, leaving 4 bases unmatched. CDR3 size: 15 residues. The CDR3 spells CASTRDRDSGNTIYF. In DNA, the CDR3 is TGTGCCAGTACTCGGGACAGGGACTCTGGAAACACCATATATTTT. The whole variable domain, remainder taken from reference TRBV19 and TRBJ1-3, is DGGITQSPKYLFRKEGQNVTLSCEQNLNHDAMYWYRQDPGQGLRLIYYSQIVNDFQKGDIAEGYSVSREKKESFPLTVTSAQKNPTAFYLCASTRDRDSGNTIYFGEGSWLTVV.

V usage is TRBV19 and J usage is TRBJ1-4; D unresolved. CDR1 LNHDA and CDR2 SQIVND come from the germline V gene (reference sequence). The CDR3 is 13 amino acids. Trimming stripped 2 bases from V and 8 bases from J, with 9 bases between. The CDR3 spells CASSIMVGEKLFF. The CDR3 bases are TGTGCCAGTAGTATAATGGTCGGGGAAAAACTGTTTTTT.

This CDR3 reads CASSRQGAYQPQHF. The CDR3 DNA sequence: TGTGCCAGCAGTCGTCAGGGGGCTTATCAGCCCCAGCATTTT. This chain links TRBV27 with TRBJ1-5; 8 bases agree with TRBD1. The germline V gene encodes CDR1 MNHEY and CDR2 SMNVEV (reference sequence). With V trimmed by 5 bases and J by 5 bases, 5 bases remained unmatched. The CDR3 spans 14 residues.

V gene TRBV27 combines with J gene TRBJ1-1; D gene uncertain. This CDR3 is built from 13 residues. The germline V gene has CDR1 MNHEY and CDR2 SMNVEV (reference sequence). V lost 3 bases and J lost 6, with 11 bases in between. DNA for the CDR3: TGTGCCAGCAGTTTGCAGTTAACCTCTGAAGCTTTCTTT. This sequence encodes CASSLQLTSEAFF.

The chain employs TRBV5-3 and TRBJ1-1; D is perhaps TRBD1 (6 bases). Being an ORF, TRBV5-3 has a function that is uncertain. The V gene lost 1 base and the J gene lost 0 bases, with 10 bases spanning the gap. The CDR3 has 15 residues. CDR3 sequence reads: CARSLKTGMNTEAFF. DNA for the CDR3: TGTGCCAGAAGCTTGAAAACAGGGATGAACACTGAAGCTTTCTTT.

V gene TRBV14 combines with J gene TRBJ1-6; the D is unclear. From germline, CDR1 is SGHDN and CDR2 FVKESK. The ends were cut back, 2 bases at V and 6 bases at J, with 14 bases in the middle. The CDR3 totals 16 residues. CDR3 sequence reads: CASSQNGGQRNSPLHF. DNA of the CDR3: TGTGCCAGCAGCCAAAACGGAGGGCAGCGTAATTCACCCCTCCACTTT. Full variable domain (missing parts from reference TRBV14 and TRBJ1-6): EAGVTQFPSHSVIEKGQTVTLRCDPISGHDNLYWYRRVMGKEIKFLLHFVKESKQDESGMPNNRFLAERTGGTYSTLKVQPAELEDSGVYFCASSQNGGQRNSPLHFGNGTRLTVT.

This chain joins TRBV6-2 or TRBV6-3 and TRBJ2-1; TRBD1 is a possible D gene (6 bases). The CDR3 length is 17 residues. V was shortened by 4 bases and J by 1 base, with 17 bases between the two germline ends. Germline V gives CDR1 MNHEY, CDR2 SVGEGT. CDR3 sequence (DNA): TGTGCCAGCAGTTCACCCCTGGGGACACCATCCTACAATGAGCAGTTCTTC. It yields the protein CASSSPLGTPSYNEQFF.

V is TRBV24-1 and J is TRBJ2-1, with D possibly being TRBD1 (6 bases). The ends were cut back, 4 bases at V and 6 bases at J, with 12 bases in the middle. Per germline, CDR1 KGHDR and CDR2 SFDVKD. The CDR3 is made up of 14 amino acids. DNA for the CDR3: TGTGCCACCAGTGAGACGCAGGGGTTCAATGAGCAGTTCTTC. Protein: CATSETQGFNEQFF.

The V gene is TRBV3-1 (or the pseudogene TRBV3-2), the J gene TRBJ1-4, with 9 bases that match TRBD1. The germline V gene has CDR1 LGHDT and CDR2 YNNKEL (reference sequence). The CDR3 covers 15 residues. V lost 4 bases and J lost 7; bases outside the gene matches: 7. CDR3 amino acids: CASSRLTGGSEKLFF. In DNA form, the CDR3 reads TGTGCCAGCAGCCGGCTGACAGGGGGTTCTGAAAAACTGTTTTTT.

This chain connects TRBV6-5 to TRBJ1-3; D gene unclear. Germline assignment: CDR1 MNHEY and CDR2 SVGAGI. Trimming left V 6 bases short and J 0 bases short, with 9 bases between. The CDR3 spans 14 residues. The CDR3: CASSLPGSGNTIYF. CDR3 in DNA: TGTGCCAGCAGCCTCCCGGGCTCTGGAAACACCATATATTTT.

The chain uses TRBV6-5 and TRBJ1-1; D not certain. The V gene's germline CDR1 is MNHEY and CDR2 SVGAGI. V was cut by 5 bases and J by 0 bases, with 4 bases left in between. CDR3 length equals 12 residues. The CDR3 sequence is CASSPMNTEAFF. CDR3 nucleotides: TGTGCCAGCAGTCCCATGAACACTGAAGCTTTCTTT.

The chain uses TRBV30 and TRBJ2-5, with TRBD2 matching over 7 bases. V lost 2 bases, J lost 1 base, and 4 bases stayed unmatched. This CDR3 comprises 14 residues. Germline CDR1 GTSNPN, CDR2 SVGIG (reference sequence). The CDR3 sequence: CAWSRGEGQETQYF. The CDR3 nucleotides are TGTGCCTGGAGTCGGGGGGAGGGCCAAGAGACCCAGTACTTC.

The chain employs TRBV23-1 and TRBJ1-4, with a tentative D call TRBD1 (5 bases). TRBV23-1 is given ORF status, its function remaining uncertain. This CDR3 spans 15 amino acids. V was trimmed by 8 bases and J by 5 bases, leaving 18 bases between them. CDR3 sequence reads: CASWGVGGKNEKLFF. CDR3 DNA sequence: TGCGCCAGCTGGGGGGTGGGAGGGAAGAATGAAAAACTGTTTTTT.

The chain recombines TRBV5-4 with TRBJ2-5; tentatively, D is TRBD1 (5 bases). The CDR3 totals 13 residues. CDR1 and CDR2 (germline): SGHNT, YYREEE (reference sequence). V gave up 2 bases and J gave up 5 bases, with 10 bases separating them. CDR3 in DNA: TGTGCCAGCAGCTTCAGGGTCAGGGAGACCCAGTACTTC. Its translation is CASSFRVRETQYF.

The rearrangement uses TRBV11-3 and TRBJ1-1; D is perhaps TRBD1 (5 bases). The CDR3 covers 12 residues. Germline V gene lookup returns CDR1 SGHNT and CDR2 YENEEA. Trimming pared 0 bases from V and 6 bases from J, leaving 5 bases between. This chain's CDR3 is CASSLEQAEAFF. The CDR3 coding sequence is TGTGCCAGCAGCTTAGAACAGGCTGAAGCTTTCTTT.